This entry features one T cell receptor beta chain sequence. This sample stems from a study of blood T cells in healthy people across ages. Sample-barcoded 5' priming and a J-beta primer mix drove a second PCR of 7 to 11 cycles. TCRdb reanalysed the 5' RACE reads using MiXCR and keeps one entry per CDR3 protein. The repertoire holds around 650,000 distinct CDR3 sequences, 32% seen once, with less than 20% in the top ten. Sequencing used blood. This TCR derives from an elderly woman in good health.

CDR3 sequence (DNA): TGTGCCAGCTTGTTGGACAATGAGCAGTTCTTC. Its translation: CASLLDNEQFF. J is TRBJ2-1 and V is TRBV11-2, with D unresolved. The germline gives CDR1 SGHAT, CDR2 FQNNGV. CDR3 size: 11 residues. The V end was cut by 8 bases, the J end by 5 bases, with 7 bases between.